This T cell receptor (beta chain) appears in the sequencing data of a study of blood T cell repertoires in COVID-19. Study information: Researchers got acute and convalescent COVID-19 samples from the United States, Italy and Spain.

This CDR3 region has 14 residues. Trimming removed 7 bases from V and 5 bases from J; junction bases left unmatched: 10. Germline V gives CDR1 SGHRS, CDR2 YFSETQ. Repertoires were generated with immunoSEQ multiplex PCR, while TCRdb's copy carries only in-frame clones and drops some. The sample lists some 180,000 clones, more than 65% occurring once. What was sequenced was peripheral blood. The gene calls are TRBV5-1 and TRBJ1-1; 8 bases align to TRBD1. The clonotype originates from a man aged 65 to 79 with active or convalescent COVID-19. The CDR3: CASRRSWTGTEAFF. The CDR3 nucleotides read TGCGCCAGCCGCCGTTCATGGACAGGGACTGAAGCTTTCTTT.